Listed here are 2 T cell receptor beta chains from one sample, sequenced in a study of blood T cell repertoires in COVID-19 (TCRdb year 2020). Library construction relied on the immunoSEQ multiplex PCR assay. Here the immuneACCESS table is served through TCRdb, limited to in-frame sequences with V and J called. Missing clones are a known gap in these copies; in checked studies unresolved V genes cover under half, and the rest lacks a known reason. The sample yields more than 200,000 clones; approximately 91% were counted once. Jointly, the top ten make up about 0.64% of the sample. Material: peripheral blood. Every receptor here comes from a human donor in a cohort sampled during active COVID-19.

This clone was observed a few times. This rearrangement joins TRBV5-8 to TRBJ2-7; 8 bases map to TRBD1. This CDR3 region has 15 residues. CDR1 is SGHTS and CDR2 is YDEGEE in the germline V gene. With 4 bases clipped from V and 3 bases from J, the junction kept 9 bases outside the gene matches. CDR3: CASSPERTGLYEQYF. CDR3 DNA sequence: TGTGCCAGCAGCCCGGAGAGGACAGGGCTCTACGAGCAGTACTTC. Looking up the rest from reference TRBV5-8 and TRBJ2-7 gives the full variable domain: EAGVTQSPTHLIKTRGQQATLRCSPISGHTSVYWYQQALGLGLQFLLWYDEGEERNRGNFPPRFSGRQFPNYSSELNVNALELEDSALYLCASSPERTGLYEQYFGPGTRLTVT.

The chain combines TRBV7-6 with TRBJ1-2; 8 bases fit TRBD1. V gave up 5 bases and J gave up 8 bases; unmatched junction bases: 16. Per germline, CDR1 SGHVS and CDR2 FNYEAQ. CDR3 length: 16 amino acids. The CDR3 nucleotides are TGTGCCAGCAGCCGCGTGGTCAGGGGGCGAACTAGGGGCTACACCTTC. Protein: CASSRVVRGRTRGYTF.